This TCR beta chain came from a study of CD8 T cells in Susac syndrome. Study information: When their blood was taken, patients with Susac syndrome were therapy-naive, taking corticosteroids, or taking intravenous immunoglobulin alone.

This clonotype was seen only once. The antigen remains unidentified. Germline loops: CDR1 DFQATT, CDR2 SNEGSKA (reference sequence). CDR3 size: 15 residues. The V and J ends lost 4 bases and 3 bases, in that order; junction bases with no gene match: 6. Random-hexamer reverse transcription was applied to roughly 0.45 to 1 ug RNA. Amplification of TCR beta CDR3 across 54 Vbeta and 13 Jbeta was performed with immunoSEQ multiplex PCR. TCRdb redid the calling of the immunoSEQ multiplex PCR reads with MiXCR, one entry per CDR3 protein. Of 200,000 to 250,000 distinct CDR3 sequences in the sample, about 94% were seen once. Study results and caveats: In Susac patients, clonal expansion was not detected in CD4+ cells. It was acknowledged in the study that its TCR sequencing and HLA analysis involved a relatively small number of individuals.

The source material was CD4+ T cells from PBMCs. This rearrangement joins TRBV20-1 to TRBJ2-3; 11 bases fit TRBD2. This TCR derives from a human donor with Susac syndrome. The CDR3 bases are TGCAGTGCTACGTTTAGCGGGGGGGGGACAGATACGCAGTATTTT. This codes for CSATFSGGGTDTQYF.